Listed below are T cell receptor beta chains from one sample, sequenced in a study of Tregs in tolerant kidney transplant recipients. Clones were sequenced by immunoSEQ multiplex PCR, and TCRdb holds only the in-frame ones, with some missing. The table records roughly 45,000 clones, about 89% of them present only once. The material sequenced was Tregs from blood. The source is a human donor in good health. CDR3s include the opening cysteine and the closing phenylalanine or tryptophan. A D gene is named only where the DNA matches it firmly. Clone size appears in some rows only: once, few, many, or a class for an expanded clone.

j_call clone_size v_call d_call cdr3_aa cdr3_nt
TRBJ1-6 once TRBV19 TRBD1 CASSITYLTGGIYNSPLHF TGTGCCAGTAGTATAACTTATCTGACAGGGGGCATTTATAATTCACCCCTCCACTTT
TRBJ1-1 NA TRBV6-5 NA CASRDIGTEAFF TGTGCCAGCAGGGATATTGGCACTGAAGCTTTCTTT
TRBJ2-1 once TRBV19 TRBD2 CASSLLAGEVNEQFF TGTGCCAGTAGCCTACTAGCGGGAGAGGTAAATGAGCAGTTCTTC
TRBJ2-7 once TRBV5-5 TRBD2 CASSLNLAGVYEQYF TGTGCCAGCAGCTTGAACCTAGCGGGAGTCTACGAGCAGTACTTC
TRBJ2-1 NA TRBV7-9 NA CASSLVAGVSYNEQFF TGTGCCAGCAGCTTAGTTGCAGGGGTGTCCTACAATGAGCAGTTCTTC
TRBJ1-2 NA TRBV25-1 NA CASSLQAGAGGYTF TGTGCCAGCAGTCTACAGGCTGGGGCTGGGGGCTACACCTTC
TRBJ2-1 NA TRBV9 NA CASSPGFGNEQFF TGTGCCAGCAGCCCCGGTTTTGGCAATGAGCAGTTCTTC
TRBJ1-1 NA TRBV2 NA CASRDEGVRGTEAFF TGTGCCAGCAGGGACGAGGGGGTAAGAGGGACTGAAGCTTTCTTT
TRBJ1-2 NA TRBV7-9 TRBD1 CASSLRGGQGGGYGYTF TGTGCCAGCAGCTTACGCGGGGGACAGGGGGGAGGCTATGGCTACACCTTC
TRBJ2-7 NA TRBV29-1 NA CSALLQGYEQYF TGCAGCGCTCTCCTACAGGGCTACGAGCAGTACTTC
TRBJ1-1 NA TRBV6-5 NA CASSYAGNTEAFF TGTGCCAGCAGTTACGCCGGAAACACTGAAGCTTTCTTT
TRBJ1-1 NA TRBV7-9 TRBD1 CASSSRTGANTEAFF TGTGCCAGCAGCTCGAGGACAGGGGCTAACACTGAAGCTTTCTTT
TRBJ2-7 NA TRBV7-2 TRBD2 CASSLLPGGSYEQYF TGTGCCAGCAGCTTATTGCCGGGGGGGTCCTACGAGCAGTACTTC
TRBJ2-1 NA TRBV15 TRBD2 CATSRNIAGGDEQFF TGTGCCACCAGCAGGAACATAGCGGGAGGGGATGAGCAGTTCTTC
TRBJ2-1 NA TRBV29-1 TRBD2 CSVRKREGNEQFF TGCAGCGTTAGGAAGCGGGAAGGTAATGAGCAGTTCTTC
TRBJ2-6 NA TRBV5-4 TRBD2 CASSSGGRAGANVLTF TGTGCCAGCAGCTCGGGGGGACGGGCTGGGGCCAACGTCCTGACTTTC
TRBJ2-5 NA TRBV29-1 TRBD2 CSVLGLAGETQYF TGCAGCGTCCTGGGACTAGCGGGAGAGACCCAGTACTTC